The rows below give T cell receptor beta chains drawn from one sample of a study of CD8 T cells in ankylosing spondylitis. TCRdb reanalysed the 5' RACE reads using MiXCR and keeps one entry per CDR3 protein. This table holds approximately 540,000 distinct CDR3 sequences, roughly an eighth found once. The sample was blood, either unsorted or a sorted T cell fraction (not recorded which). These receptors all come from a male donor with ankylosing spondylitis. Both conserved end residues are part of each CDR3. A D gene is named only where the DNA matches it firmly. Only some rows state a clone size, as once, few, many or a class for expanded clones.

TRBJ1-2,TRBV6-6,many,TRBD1,TGTGCCAGCAGCCAGGGGGCCTATGGCTACACCTTC,CASSQGAYGYTF
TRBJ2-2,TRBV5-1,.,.,TGCGCCAGCAGCCCCGGATTCACCGGGGAGCTGTTTTTT,CASSPGFTGELFF
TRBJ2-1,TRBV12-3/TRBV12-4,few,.,TGTGCCAGCAGTTTCGGTAGCGCGAGCAATGAGCAGTTCTTC,CASSFGSASNEQFF
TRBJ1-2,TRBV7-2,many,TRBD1,TGTGCCAGCAGCTTCCCAGGGGGATACTATGGCTACACCTTC,CASSFPGGYYGYTF
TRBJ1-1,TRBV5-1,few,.,TGCGCCAGCAGCCGAGGCACCACGAACACTGAAGCTTTCTTT,CASSRGTTNTEAFF
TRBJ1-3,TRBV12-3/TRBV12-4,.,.,TGTGCCAGCGGATATCTTCCGGGACAACCCGGGCCTCTACCTAGAAACACCATATATTTT,CASGYLPGQPGPLPRNTIYF
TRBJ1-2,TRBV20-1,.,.,TGCAGTGCTAGAGATATAACGTTCCCCTATGGCTACACCTTC,CSARDITFPYGYTF
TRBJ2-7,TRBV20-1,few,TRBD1,TGCAGTGCTAGAACCGGACAGGGACACGAGCAGTACTTC,CSARTGQGHEQYF
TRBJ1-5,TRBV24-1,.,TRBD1,TGTGCCACCAGTCGGGCAGGGGGAAGCAATCAGCCCCAGCATTTT,CATSRAGGSNQPQHF
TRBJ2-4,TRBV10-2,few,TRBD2,TGCGCCAGCAGGCGAGCGGGAGATGGAGAAAACATTCAGTACTTC,CASRRAGDGENIQYF
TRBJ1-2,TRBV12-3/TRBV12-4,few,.,TGTGCCAGCAGTTTAACAGATTCATATGGCTACACCTTC,CASSLTDSYGYTF
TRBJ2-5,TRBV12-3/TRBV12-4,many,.,TGTGCCAGCAGTCCCCTGGGGGGGACAGCCAAGGAGACCCAGTACTTC,CASSPLGGTAKETQYF
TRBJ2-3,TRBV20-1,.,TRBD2,TGCAGTGCGCCTGACCCCACTAGCGGCAGCACAGATACGCAGTATTTT,CSAPDPTSGSTDTQYF
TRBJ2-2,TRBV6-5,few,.,TGTGCCAGCAGCAGGGTAACCGGGGAGCTGTTTTTT,CASSRVTGELFF
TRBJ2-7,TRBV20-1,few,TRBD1,TGCAGTGCTAGGGGACAGGGAACCTACGAGCAGTACTTC,CSARGQGTYEQYF
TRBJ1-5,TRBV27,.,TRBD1,TGTGCCAGCAGTTTATACGGGACAGGGGCCGGTCAGCCCCAGCATTTT,CASSLYGTGAGQPQHF
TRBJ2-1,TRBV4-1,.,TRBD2,TGCGCCAGCAGCCAAGATGTACCCAGCGGGAGTATCGATGAGCAGTTCTTC,CASSQDVPSGSIDEQFF
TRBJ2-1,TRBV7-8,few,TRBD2,TGTGCCAGCAGCCAAAGACTAGCGGGGACCCTGCTGATCCTCAATGAGCAGTTCTTC,CASSQRLAGTLLILNEQFF
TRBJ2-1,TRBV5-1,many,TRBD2,TGCGCCAGCAGCTTACCGGGACTAGCGGTTTACAATGAGCAGTTCTTC,CASSLPGLAVYNEQFF
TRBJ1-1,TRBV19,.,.,TGTGCCAGTAGTATAGCGGGCAGGAAGAACACTGAAGCTTTCTTT,CASSIAGRKNTEAFF
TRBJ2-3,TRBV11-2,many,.,TGTGCCAGCAGCTTAATATCAGCGCTGAGCACAGATACGCAGTATTTT,CASSLISALSTDTQYF
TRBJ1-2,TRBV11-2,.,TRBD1,TGTGCCAGCAGCTTAGGACGGGCAGGGGGGCCCTACACCTTC,CASSLGRAGGPYTF
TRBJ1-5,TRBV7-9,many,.,TGTGCCAGCAGCCTTTCGGGAGGAGATAGCAATCAGCCCCAGCATTTT,CASSLSGGDSNQPQHF
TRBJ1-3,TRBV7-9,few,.,TGTGCCAGCAGCTTAATGGCGGAATCTGGAAACACCATATATTTT,CASSLMAESGNTIYF
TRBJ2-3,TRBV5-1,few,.,TGCGCCAGCAGGGCTGGCGGGCACACAGATACGCAGTATTTT,CASRAGGHTDTQYF
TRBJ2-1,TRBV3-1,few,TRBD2,TGTGCCAGCAGCCAAGATGGAGCGGGAGGTTTGGGTGAGCAGTTCTTC,CASSQDGAGGLGEQFF
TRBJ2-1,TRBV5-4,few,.,TGTGCCAGCAGCTTGGATAGGCACCCGGGTGAGCAGTTCTTC,CASSLDRHPGEQFF
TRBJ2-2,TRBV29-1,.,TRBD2,TGCAGCGTTGAAAGCGGGAGGGGCACCGGGGAGCTGTTTTTT,CSVESGRGTGELFF
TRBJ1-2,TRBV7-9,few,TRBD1,TGTGCCAGCAGCATCGGGACAGGGGGCGGCTACACCTTC,CASSIGTGGGYTF